Listed below are T cell receptor beta chains from one sample, sequenced in a study of radiation and T cells in renal cell carcinoma. TCRdb's table, derived via immunoSEQ multiplex PCR, lists solely in-frame clones and lacks some. The sample consists of 95,000 or so clones, 86% of them appearing once. Sequenced material: blood, taken from a patient whose treatment included radiotherapy and nephrectomy. These receptors came from a man between 50 and 59 years old with renal cell carcinoma. CDR3s leave out the opening cysteine and the closing phenylalanine or tryptophan. D genes are given only for firm matches. Size tells how often a clone was seen (once, few, many) or the class of an expanded clone, and some rows leave it out.

clone_size	d_call	v_call	cdr3_aa
NA	TRBD1	TRBV30	AWSRDRGRREKLF
NA	NA	TRBV5-4	ASSLDRAGEAF
NA	NA	TRBV4-3	ASSLHLGVTEAF
NA	NA	TRBV29-1	SADSTDTQY
NA	NA	TRBV7-9	ASSLAGQSYNEQF
once	NA	TRBV18	ASSPQGVSGNTIY
NA	TRBD1	TRBV19	ASRGIAGGEQPQH
once	NA	TRBV18	ASSPDQGQQY
NA	NA	TRBV7-8	ASSSSELYGYT
NA	TRBD1	TRBV19	ASSIWQGGNQPQH
once	TRBD2	TRBV5-1	ASSAGLAETYEQY
NA	TRBD1	TRBV9	ASSAWDREGVNAGELF
NA	TRBD1	TRBV5-1	ASRQGQQRVYEQY
NA	TRBD2	TRBV5-4	ASSSTSDLLYEQY
once	NA	TRBV27	ASRRLRGATGELF
NA	NA	TRBV5-6	ASSVKGGGEKLF
NA	TRBD2	TRBV10-3	ANSGGGYEQY
NA	NA	TRBV6-1	ASSPSSPDYNEQF
NA	TRBD1	TRBV19	ASSIRQGDGYT
NA	NA	TRBV10-3	AISGKWGYT
NA	NA	TRBV5-8	ASSLDGPRQFTDTQY
NA	TRBD2	TRBV7-8	ASSLYSVAGGRTGELF
NA	TRBD1	TRBV7-2	ASSQSRTGGACT
NA	NA	TRBV19	ASSIEADGQETQY
NA	TRBD2	TRBV6-5	ASSFDWGGRELF
NA	NA	TRBV5-1	ASSPGNGRDTDTQY
NA	NA	TRBV6-5	ASSLQDNYGYT
NA	TRBD1	TRBV5-6	ASSIFRGRNGYT
NA	NA	TRBV4-1	ASSVRDGQPNTEAF
NA	NA	TRBV6-6	ASSPNRNGQPYGYT
NA	NA	TRBV6-1	ASRTRPTEAF
NA	NA	TRBV2	ASSEGGRGENTQY
NA	TRBD1	TRBV27	ASSVGQGVYYGYT
NA	NA	TRBV29-1	SGGGHPNTEAF
NA	NA	TRBV27	ASSLSEYYGYT
NA	NA	TRBV27	ASSLGAGASYEQY
NA	NA	TRBV7-2	ASSRPGRTTYGYT
NA	NA	TRBV18	ASSPSLGDTEAF
NA	TRBD2	TRBV18	ASSPTSGKETQY
NA	TRBD1	TRBV6-1	ASSVGQGDKNIQY
NA	NA	TRBV30	AWLGANTAYTEAF
few	NA	TRBV7-9	ASSLTANTEAF
NA	NA	TRBV6-5	ASSYSRSTLRAF
NA	NA	TRBV19	ASSMSQGEQY
NA	NA	TRBV6-1	ASSGQIRNNEQF
NA	NA	TRBV7-2	ASSLVGTSYEQY